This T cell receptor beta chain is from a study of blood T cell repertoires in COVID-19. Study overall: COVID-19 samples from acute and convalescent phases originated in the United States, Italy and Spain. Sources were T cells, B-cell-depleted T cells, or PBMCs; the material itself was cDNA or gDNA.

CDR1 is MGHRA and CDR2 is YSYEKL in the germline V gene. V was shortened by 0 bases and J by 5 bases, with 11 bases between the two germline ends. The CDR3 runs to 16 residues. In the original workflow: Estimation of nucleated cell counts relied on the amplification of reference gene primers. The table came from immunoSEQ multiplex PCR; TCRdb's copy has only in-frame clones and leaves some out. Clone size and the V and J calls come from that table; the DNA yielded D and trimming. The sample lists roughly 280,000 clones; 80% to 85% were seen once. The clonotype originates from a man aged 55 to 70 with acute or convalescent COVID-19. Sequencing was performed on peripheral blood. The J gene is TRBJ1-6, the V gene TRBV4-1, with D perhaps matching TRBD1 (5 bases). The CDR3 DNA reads TGCGCCAGCAGCCAAGAGTTCAGGGCGGATAATTCACCCCTCCACTTT. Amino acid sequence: CASSQEFRADNSPLHF.